This TCR beta chain was sequenced during a study of cytomegalovirus exposure and HLA in healthy donors. V was shortened by 3 bases and J by 3 bases, with 14 bases between the two germline ends. The CDR3 contains 14 residues. Germline CDR1 GTSNPN, CDR2 SVGIG (reference sequence). Both 60 Vbeta primers and 13 Jbeta primers went into the PCR. Data came from immunoSEQ multiplex PCR; TCRdb stores just in-frame clones and leaves some out. The profile shows over 150,000 clones, roughly 80% of them singletons. The specimen was PBMCs. The sequence was obtained from a man aged 30 to 45 in good health and CMV-seronegative. The chain employs TRBV30 and TRBJ2-5; D is possibly TRBD2 (5 bases). The CDR3 sequence: CAWSPLAGKETQYF. CDR3 bases: TGTGCCTGGAGCCCCCTAGCTGGGAAAGAGACCCAGTACTTC.